These 27 T cell receptor beta chains were all obtained from the same sample, sequenced in a study of spatial heterogeneity in lung cancer. The time point was: sample taken at primary tumor resection. Study-wide results and limits: One measure, the expanded intratumoral alpha and beta TCR count, tracked tumor mutation counts.

Each CDR3 protein gets one entry after TCRdb re-called the 5' RACE reads with MiXCR. Here the sample spans around 3,600 distinct CDR3 sequences, 5.5% to 7% being singletons. For these receptors, no antigen is known. Here the sequenced sample was lung tumor tissue, taken at surgery. The receptor set was obtained from a male donor with early-stage non-small cell lung cancer.

This clonotype was observed many times. Being off target in a library aimed at alpha chains, this beta chain has a size of little meaning. The V and J genes are TRBV29-1 and TRBJ1-5; D might be TRBD1 (6 bases). Germline V gene lookup returns CDR1 SQVTM and CDR2 ANQGSEA. The V and J ends lost 4 bases and 3 bases respectively, with 7 bases between them. This CDR3 comprises 12 residues. The chain's CDR3 is CSVGTDNQPQHF. The CDR3 DNA reads TGCAGCGTTGGGACAGACAATCAGCCCCAGCATTTT.

This clonotype occurred many times. The library was designed around alpha chains, so this beta chain is a stray read whose abundance carries little weight. The chain combines TRBV28 with TRBJ1-5; TRBD1 is a possible D gene (5 bases). V was cut by 6 bases and J by 0 bases, with 9 bases left in between. The CDR3 loop spans 14 amino acids. In germline, CDR1 is MDHEN, CDR2 SYDVKM. The CDR3 coding sequence is TGTGCCAGCAGCCCCGGGGGTAGCAATCAGCCCCAGCATTTT. Protein: CASSPGGSNQPQHF.

As to this clonotype: The library was prepared for alpha chains; this beta chain is a stray read, so its frequency means little. The rearrangement joins TRBV7-2 to TRBJ2-5; 10 positions match TRBD2. Trimming took 7 bases from V and 5 from J; bases not matched to a gene: 10. Looked up from germline, CDR1 is SGHTA and CDR2 is FQGNSA. The CDR3 is 15 amino acids. The CDR3 is CTSILSGGLGETQYF. The CDR3 nucleotides read TGTACCAGCATCCTTAGCGGGGGGCTTGGGGAGACCCAGTACTTC.

Regarding this clonotype: Because this beta chain is a stray read in a library intended to capture alpha chains, its abundance should not be given much weight. V usage is TRBV15 and J usage is TRBJ2-7; a possible D gene is TRBD2 (6 bases). The germline V gene encodes CDR1 LNHNV and CDR2 YYDKDF (reference sequence). CDR3 length equals 14 residues. The ends were cut back, 0 bases at V and 4 bases at J, with 10 bases in the middle. In nucleotides, the CDR3 is TGTGCCACCAGCAGAGAGGGGACTGATTACGAGCAGTACTTC. This translates into CATSREGTDYEQYF.

Relative to its sample, this clonotype is medium-sized. This beta chain is a stray read from a library made for alpha chains; its abundance is not meaningful. The rearrangement uses TRBV12-3 or TRBV12-4 and TRBJ1-1; D remains unclear. V lost 5 bases to trimming and J lost 2 bases, with 9 bases between them. This CDR3 is 13 amino acids long. The CDR3 coding sequence is TGTGCCAGCAGTCAACAGACTAACACTGAAGCTTTCTTT. Translating it yields CASSQQTNTEAFF.

This clonotype is judged medium-sized. This beta chain is a stray sequence in a library constructed for alpha chains; its clone size is not meaningful. V usage is TRBV5-1 and J usage is TRBJ2-2; D may be TRBD1 (5 bases). Germline V gives CDR1 SGHRS, CDR2 YFSETQ. This CDR3 has 15 residues. V lost 0 bases and J lost 5, with 11 bases in between. This chain's CDR3 is CASSLVGVTTGELFF. The CDR3 DNA is TGCGCCAGCAGCTTGGTAGGGGTTACTACCGGGGAGCTGTTTTTT. The whole variable domain, filled in from reference TRBV5-1 and TRBJ2-2, reads KAGVTQTPRYLIKTRGQQVTLSCSPISGHRSVSWYQQTPGQGLQFLFEYFSETQRNKGNFPGRFSGRQFSNSRSEMNVSTLELGDSALYLCASSLVGVTTGELFFGEGSRLTVL.

This clonotype has ten or more counts. This beta chain turned up in a library designed for alpha chains; as an off-target read, its abundance says little. The J gene is TRBJ1-5, the V gene TRBV29-1, with D tentatively TRBD1 (6 bases). The germline CDR1 and CDR2 sequences are SQVTM and ANQGSEA. The CDR3 has 11 amino acids. V lost 6 bases and J lost 11, with 14 bases in between. In DNA, the CDR3 is TGCAGCGTGAGGGGGGATTCAGCCCAGCATTTT. It codes for CSVRGDSAQHF.

As concerns this clonotype: This beta chain turned up in a library designed for alpha chains; as an off-target read, its abundance says little. This chain uses TRBV7-2 with TRBJ1-5, with unresolved D. Germline values: CDR1 SGHTA, CDR2 FQGNSA. This CDR3 has 16 residues. Trimming left V 2 bases short and J 1 base short, with 12 bases between. The CDR3 reads CASSLLGRPSNQPQHF. The CDR3 region has the DNA TGTGCCAGCAGCTTACTTGGCAGACCGAGCAATCAGCCCCAGCATTTT.

This clonotype was detected only a few times. The size of this beta chain means little, since it is a stray read in a library made for alpha chains. The J gene is TRBJ1-4, the V gene TRBV5-5; D gene uncertain. CDR3 length: 12 residues. Germline assignment: CDR1 SGHKS and CDR2 YYEKEE (reference sequence). V was clipped by 4 bases and J by 7 bases, with 8 bases between them. The CDR3, as DNA: TGTGCCAGCAGCCTACACATTGAAAAACTGTTTTTT. Translating gives CASSLHIEKLFF.

This clonotype was detected many times. Found in a library prepared for alpha chains, this beta chain is an off-target read, and its abundance has little meaning. This chain links TRBV7-8 with TRBJ2-5; 14 bases align to TRBD2. CDR1 is SGHVS, CDR2 FQNEAQ, per germline. V shed 5 bases, J shed 3 bases, and the junction held 11 bases outside the gene matches. The CDR3 is 18 residues long. CDR3 sequence: CASSRRLAGGPVEETQYF. The CDR3 region has the DNA TGTGCCAGCAGCCGAAGACTAGCGGGAGGGCCTGTGGAAGAGACCCAGTACTTC.

Remarks on this clonotype: This beta chain slipped into a library made for alpha chains as a stray read, so its size is not meaningful. The chain links TRBV9 to TRBJ2-7; TRBD1 agrees at 10 bases. Per the germline V gene, CDR1 is SGDLS and CDR2 is YYNGEE. CDR3 length equals 12 residues. With 7 bases clipped from V and 2 bases from J, the junction kept 0 bases outside the gene matches. DNA for the CDR3: TGTGCCAGCGGACAGGGGGCCTACGAGCAGTACTTC. This codes for CASGQGAYEQYF. The full variable domain, completed using reference TRBV9 and TRBJ2-7, is DSGVTQTPKHLITATGQRVTLRCSPRSGDLSVYWYQQSLDQGLQFLIQYYNGEERAKGNILERFSAQQFPDLHSELNLSSLELGDSALYFCASGQGAYEQYFGPGTRLTVT.

By proportion, this clonotype is medium-sized (0.01 to 0.1%). This beta chain is off target for a library built for alpha chains, so its abundance means little. V gene TRBV7-2 combines with J gene TRBJ2-2; 12 bases fit TRBD1. V lost 7 bases to trimming and J lost 5 bases; unmatched junction nucleotides: 8. The CDR3 spans 16 residues. Germline CDR1 is SGHTA and CDR2 is FQGNSA. The CDR3 sequence: CASTPPGQGATGELFF. The CDR3 DNA follows: TGTGCCAGCACCCCACCGGGACAGGGGGCAACCGGGGAGCTGTTTTTT.

This clonotype qualifies as medium-sized. In a library made to pick up alpha chains, this beta chain is a stray read with a size that means little. This chain uses TRBV29-1 with TRBJ2-1; D gene uncertain. This CDR3 is 13 amino acids long. Germline CDR1 reads SQVTM; CDR2 reads ANQGSEA. V gave up 3 bases and J gave up 8 bases, with 14 bases separating them. The CDR3 DNA is TGCAGCGTTGAGTACCCCCATCGGGATGAGCAGTTCTTC. Protein sequence: CSVEYPHRDEQFF.

The sample holds many counts of this clonotype. Within a library made for alpha chains, this beta chain is off target, and its count is uninformative. This chain joins TRBV7-2 and TRBJ1-1; 7 bases align to TRBD1. The length of the CDR3 is 14 residues. The V segment lost 5 bases and the J segment 0 bases; nucleotides outside the gene matches: 3. Per germline, CDR1 SGHTA and CDR2 FQGNSA. CDR3 sequence (DNA): TGTGCCAGCAGCCCGGGACAGATGAACACTGAAGCTTTCTTT. This translates into CASSPGQMNTEAFF.

Note on this clonotype: A library prepared for alpha chains yielded this beta chain as an off-target read; its size is of little meaning. The chain combines TRBV18 with TRBJ1-3; D is undetermined. The CDR3 is 16 residues long. The V and J ends lost 1 base and 2 bases respectively, with 12 bases between them. Germline lookup yields CDR1 KGHSH and CDR2 LQKENI. CDR3 sequence reads: CASSPRTNPTGNTIYF. CDR3 DNA sequence: TGTGCCAGCTCACCACGGACTAACCCCACTGGAAACACCATATATTTT.

By share, this clonotype ranks as medium-sized. Since it is a stray read in a library aimed at alpha chains, this beta chain has a size that is not meaningful. V is TRBV7-2 and J is TRBJ1-1, with 7 bases lining up with TRBD1. The germline V gene encodes CDR1 SGHTA and CDR2 FQGNSA. V lost 0 bases and J lost 7; bases outside the gene matches: 5. This CDR3 region has 14 residues. CDR3 sequence reads: CASSLAETGVEAFF. Written as DNA, the CDR3 is TGTGCCAGCAGCTTAGCGGAAACAGGGGTTGAAGCTTTCTTT.

In the case of this clonotype: Since it is a stray read in a library aimed at alpha chains, this beta chain has a size that is not meaningful. The chain carries TRBV18 and TRBJ2-7, with D possibly TRBD1 on 5 matching bases. This CDR3 region has 16 residues. Trimming left V 2 bases short and J 0 bases short, with 14 bases between. The germline gives CDR1 KGHSH, CDR2 LQKENI. Here the CDR3 DNA reads TGTGCCAGCTCACCAACTACAGGCAGAAGCTCCTACGAGCAGTACTTC. Translation: CASSPTTGRSSYEQYF.

This clonotype is classed as medium-sized. Since it is a stray read in a library aimed at alpha chains, this beta chain has a size that is not meaningful. V and J are TRBV20-1 and TRBJ2-1; D not resolved. This CDR3 is 12 amino acids long. Germline loops: CDR1 DFQATT, CDR2 SNEGSKA (reference sequence). With 2 bases removed from V and 6 bases from J, the gap between germline ends came to 8 bases. The CDR3 sequence is CSARTHSNEQFF. The CDR3 bases are TGCAGTGCTAGAACCCATTCCAATGAGCAGTTCTTC.

The sample holds many counts of this clonotype. This beta chain represents an off-target read in a library built for alpha chains; its size is of limited meaning. The chain is built from TRBV5-1 and TRBJ2-1; TRBD1 aligns across 9 bases. The length of the CDR3 is 15 residues. The ends lost 4 bases at V and 4 bases at J; junction bases unmatched: 6. Germline V gene data show CDR1 as SGHRS and CDR2 as YFSETQ. CDR3 nucleotides: TGCGCCAGCAGCGCGTCGGGACAGGGATACAATGAGCAGTTCTTC. Translated, it gives CASSASGQGYNEQFF.

This clonotype is labeled as medium-sized. For a library built for alpha chains, this beta chain is a stray read; little rests on its size. The V gene is TRBV10-3, the J gene TRBJ1-1, with D perhaps TRBD1 (5 bases). The CDR3 is made up of 12 amino acids. The V gene lost 7 bases and the J gene lost 3 bases, with 9 bases spanning the gap. The germline CDR1 and CDR2 sequences are ENHRY and SYGVKD. CDR3 residues: CAITGGDTEAFF. CDR3 in DNA: TGTGCCATCACCGGGGGGGACACTGAAGCTTTCTTT.

By proportion, this clonotype is medium-sized (0.01 to 0.1%). Because the library targeted alpha chains, this beta chain is an off-target read whose size means little. This chain links TRBV6-2 or TRBV6-3 with TRBJ2-1; D remains unclear. CDR3 size: 14 residues. Trimming stripped 2 bases from V and 4 bases from J, with 9 bases between. CDR1 and CDR2 from the germline V gene are MNHEY and SVGEGT. The CDR3 sequence is CASSYVGPYNEQFF. The DNA for the CDR3 is TGTGCCAGCAGTTACGTCGGTCCTTACAATGAGCAGTTCTTC.

Note on this clonotype: Being off target in a library aimed at alpha chains, this beta chain has a size of little meaning. J is TRBJ1-2 and V is TRBV12-3 or TRBV12-4; TRBD1 is a possible D gene (6 bases). The CDR3 sequence is 15 residues long. Between the trimmed V and J ends, which lost 2 bases and 0 bases, there was a span of 10 bases. The CDR3 coding sequence is TGTGCCAGCAGTTTAACCACAGGGTCTAACTATGGCTACACCTTC. It is translated as CASSLTTGSNYGYTF.

This clonotype was counted at least ten times. As an off-target read in a library built for alpha chains, this beta chain has a frequency of little significance. The chain uses TRBV7-3 and TRBJ1-1; 7 bases align to TRBD1. The CDR3 covers 16 residues. The trim removed 5 bases at V and 1 base at J, leaving 10 bases unmatched. Per germline, CDR1 SGHTA and CDR2 FQGTGA. The DNA of the CDR3 is TGTGCCAGCAGCCCCCAGGGCAGGGGGACGAACACTGAAGCTTTCTTT. Its protein is CASSPQGRGTNTEAFF.

By share of the sample, this clonotype is medium-sized. Little can be read into the size of this beta chain, an off-target read in a library designed for alpha chains. J is TRBJ2-5 and V is TRBV5-4, with 8 bases aligning to TRBD2. The germline CDR1 and CDR2 sequences are SGHNT and YYREEE (reference sequence). CDR3 length: 15 amino acids. Trimming removed 3 bases from V and 2 bases from J; junction bases left unmatched: 6. CDR3 sequence: CASSSRSGGQETQYF. The CDR3 DNA is TGTGCCAGCAGCTCAAGGTCGGGGGGGCAAGAGACCCAGTACTTC.

By sample share, this clonotype is medium-sized (0.01 to 0.1%). This beta chain came through as a stray read in a library set up for alpha chains, and its size says little. As DNA, the CDR3 is TGTGCCAGCAGCTTGGCCGGGGGCACAGATACGCAGTATTTT. The encoded protein is CASSLAGGTDTQYF. The chain couples TRBV5-6 to TRBJ2-3, with a possible D match to TRBD2 (5 bases). Germline loops: CDR1 SGHDT, CDR2 YYEEEE. The CDR3 has 14 amino acids. V lost 0 bases to trimming and J lost 1 base, with 6 bases between them.

As to this clonotype: This beta chain is an unintended read in a library built for alpha chains; its size means little. The rearrangement uses TRBV20-1 and TRBJ2-2; the D gene is possibly TRBD1 (5 bases). Germline CDR1 is DFQATT and CDR2 is SNEGSKA (reference sequence). This CDR3 has 16 amino acids. The germline V and J ends were trimmed by 6 bases and 3 bases, with 20 bases remaining between them. The CDR3 region is CSAPARQGIYTGELFF. The DNA for the CDR3 is TGCAGTGCGCCGGCTCGGCAGGGTATATACACCGGGGAGCTGTTTTTT.

This clonotype was picked up many times. A library made for alpha chains picked up this beta chain off target, so its size means little. This sequence joins TRBV15 and TRBJ2-1; 11 bases agree with TRBD2. CDR3 length: 16 residues. CDR1 LNHNV and CDR2 YYDKDF come from the germline V gene (reference sequence). V shed 5 bases, J shed 5 bases, and the junction held 8 bases outside the gene matches. The CDR3 bases are TGTGCCACCAGCGGGAACCCTAGCGGGGGGAACAATGAGCAGTTCTTC. This codes for CATSGNPSGGNNEQFF.